The next 5 T cell receptor beta chains were all read from a single sample in a study of identical twins. MiXCR, run by TCRdb on the 5' RACE reads, gives a single entry per CDR3 protein. There are approximately 470,000 distinct CDR3 sequences in the sample; about 14% occur only once, and about 0.53% lies in the top ten. The sample also formed part of further work on yellow fever vaccine responses in identical twins.

What was sequenced was CD4+ T cells sorted from blood. Receptors originate from a woman aged 18-30 years in good health.

The chain couples TRBV12-3 or TRBV12-4 to TRBJ2-5; 9 positions match TRBD2. J was trimmed by 2 bases and V by 1 base; bases with no gene match: 8. The CDR3 extends over 17 amino acids. CDR3 bases: TGTGCCAGCAGTTTAGGAATTAGCGGGGGACCTCAAGAGACCCAGTACTTC. Translated, it gives CASSLGISGGPQETQYF.

This clonotype was seen repeatedly, ten times or more. The V call is TRBV11-2, the J call TRBJ2-7; D not certain. The CDR3 consists of 13 residues. Trimming took off 3 bases at V and 2 bases at J, with 8 bases between the two ends. Germline CDR1 reads SGHAT; CDR2 reads FQNNGV. CDR3 sequence: CASSFPGAYEQYF. CDR3 DNA: TGTGCCAGCAGCTTCCCAGGAGCCTACGAGCAGTACTTC.

The sample holds a few counts of this clonotype. The DNA of the CDR3 is TGTGCCAGCAGCATAACAATCTACGAGCAGTACTTC. This translates into CASSITIYEQYF. J is TRBJ2-7 and V is TRBV7-2; D is uncertain. The CDR3 contains 12 residues. V dropped 5 bases and J dropped 3 bases, with 8 bases sitting between them. Per the germline V gene, CDR1 is SGHTA and CDR2 is FQGNSA. The entire variable domain, with the rest obtained from reference TRBV7-2 and TRBJ2-7, is as follows: GAGVSQSPSNKVTEKGKDVELRCDPISGHTALYWYRQSLGQGLEFLIYFQGNSAPDKSGLPSDRFSAERTGGSVSTLTIQRTQQEDSAVYLCASSITIYEQYFGPGTRLTVT.

This sequence joins TRBV7-2 and TRBJ2-1, with D unresolved. CDR3 length: 14 amino acids. Deletions cut 3 bases from V and 0 bases from J, with 6 bases between. Germline V gene data show CDR1 as SGHTA and CDR2 as FQGNSA. In DNA, the CDR3 is TGTGCCAGCAGCTTTTCGAGCTCCTACAATGAGCAGTTCTTC. It yields the protein CASSFSSSYNEQFF.

The J gene is TRBJ2-6, the V gene TRBV28, with a weak D call TRBD2 (6 bases). The CDR3 covers 15 residues. The V gene's germline CDR1 is MDHEN and CDR2 SYDVKM. V lost 6 bases, J lost 2 bases, and 11 bases lay in between. The chain's CDR3 is CASRTAGTGANVLTF. CDR3 sequence (DNA): TGTGCCAGCAGGACCGCGGGAACTGGGGCCAACGTCCTGACTTTC.